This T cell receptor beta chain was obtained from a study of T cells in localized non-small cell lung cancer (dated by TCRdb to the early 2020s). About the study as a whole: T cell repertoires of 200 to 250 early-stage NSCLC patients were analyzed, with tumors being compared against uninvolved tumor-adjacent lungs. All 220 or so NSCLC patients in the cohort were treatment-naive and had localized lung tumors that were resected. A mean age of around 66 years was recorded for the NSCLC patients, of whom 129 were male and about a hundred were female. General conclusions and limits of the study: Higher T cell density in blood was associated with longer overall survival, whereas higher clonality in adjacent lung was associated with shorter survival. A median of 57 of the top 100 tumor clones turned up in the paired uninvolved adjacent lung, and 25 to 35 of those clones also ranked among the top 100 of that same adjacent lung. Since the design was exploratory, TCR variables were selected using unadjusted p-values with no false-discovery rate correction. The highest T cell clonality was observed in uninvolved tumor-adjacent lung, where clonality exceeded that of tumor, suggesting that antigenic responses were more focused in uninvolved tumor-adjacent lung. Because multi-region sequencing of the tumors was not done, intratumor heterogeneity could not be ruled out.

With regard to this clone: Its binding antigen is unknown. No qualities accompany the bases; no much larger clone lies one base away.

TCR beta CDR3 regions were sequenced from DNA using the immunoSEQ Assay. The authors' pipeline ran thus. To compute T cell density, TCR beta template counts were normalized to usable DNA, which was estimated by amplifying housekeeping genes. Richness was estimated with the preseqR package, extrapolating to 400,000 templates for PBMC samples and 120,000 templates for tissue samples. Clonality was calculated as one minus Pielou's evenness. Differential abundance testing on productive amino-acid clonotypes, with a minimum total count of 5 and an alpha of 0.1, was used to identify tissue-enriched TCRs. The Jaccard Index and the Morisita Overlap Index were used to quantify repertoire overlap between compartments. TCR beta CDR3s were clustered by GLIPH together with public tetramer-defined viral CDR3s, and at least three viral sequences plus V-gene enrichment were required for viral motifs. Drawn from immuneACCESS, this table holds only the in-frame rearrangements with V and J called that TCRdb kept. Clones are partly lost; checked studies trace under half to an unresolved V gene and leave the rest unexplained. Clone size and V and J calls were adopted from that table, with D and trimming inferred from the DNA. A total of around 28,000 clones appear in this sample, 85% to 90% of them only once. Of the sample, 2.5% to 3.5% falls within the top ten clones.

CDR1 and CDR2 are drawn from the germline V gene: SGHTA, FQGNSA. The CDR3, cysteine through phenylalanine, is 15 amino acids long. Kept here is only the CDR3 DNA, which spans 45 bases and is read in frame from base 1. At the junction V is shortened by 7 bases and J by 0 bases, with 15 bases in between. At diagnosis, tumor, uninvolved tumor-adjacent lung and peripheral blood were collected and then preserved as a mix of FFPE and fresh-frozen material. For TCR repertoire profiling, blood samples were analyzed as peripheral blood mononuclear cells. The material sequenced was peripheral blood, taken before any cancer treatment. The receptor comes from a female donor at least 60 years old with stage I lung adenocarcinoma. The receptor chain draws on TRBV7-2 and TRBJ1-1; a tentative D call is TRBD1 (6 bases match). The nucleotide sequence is TGTGCCAGCAACATTAGGGGGGCCCTGAACACTGAAGCTTTCTTT. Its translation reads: CASNIRGALNTEAFF. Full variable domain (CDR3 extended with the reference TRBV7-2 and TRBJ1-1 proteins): GAGVSQSPSNKVTEKGKDVELRCDPISGHTALYWYRQSLGQGLEFLIYFQGNSAPDKSGLPSDRFSAERTGGSVSTLTIQRTQQEDSAVYLCASNIRGALNTEAFFGQGTRLTVV.